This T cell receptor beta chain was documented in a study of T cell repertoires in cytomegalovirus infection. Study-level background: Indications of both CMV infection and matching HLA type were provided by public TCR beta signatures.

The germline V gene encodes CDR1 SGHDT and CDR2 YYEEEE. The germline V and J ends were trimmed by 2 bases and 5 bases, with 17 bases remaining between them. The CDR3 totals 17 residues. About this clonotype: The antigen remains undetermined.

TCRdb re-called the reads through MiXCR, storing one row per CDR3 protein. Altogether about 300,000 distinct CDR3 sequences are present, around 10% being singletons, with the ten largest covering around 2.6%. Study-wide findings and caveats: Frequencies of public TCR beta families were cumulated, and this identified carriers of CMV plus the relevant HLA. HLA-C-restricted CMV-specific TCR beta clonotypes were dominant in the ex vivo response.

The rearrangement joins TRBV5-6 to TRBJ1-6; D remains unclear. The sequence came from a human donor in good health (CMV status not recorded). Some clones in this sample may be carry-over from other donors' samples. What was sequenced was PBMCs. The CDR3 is CASSFSLTTQDNSPLHF. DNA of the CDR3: TGTGCCAGCAGCTTTTCCCTCACTACTCAGGATAATTCACCCCTCCACTTT.